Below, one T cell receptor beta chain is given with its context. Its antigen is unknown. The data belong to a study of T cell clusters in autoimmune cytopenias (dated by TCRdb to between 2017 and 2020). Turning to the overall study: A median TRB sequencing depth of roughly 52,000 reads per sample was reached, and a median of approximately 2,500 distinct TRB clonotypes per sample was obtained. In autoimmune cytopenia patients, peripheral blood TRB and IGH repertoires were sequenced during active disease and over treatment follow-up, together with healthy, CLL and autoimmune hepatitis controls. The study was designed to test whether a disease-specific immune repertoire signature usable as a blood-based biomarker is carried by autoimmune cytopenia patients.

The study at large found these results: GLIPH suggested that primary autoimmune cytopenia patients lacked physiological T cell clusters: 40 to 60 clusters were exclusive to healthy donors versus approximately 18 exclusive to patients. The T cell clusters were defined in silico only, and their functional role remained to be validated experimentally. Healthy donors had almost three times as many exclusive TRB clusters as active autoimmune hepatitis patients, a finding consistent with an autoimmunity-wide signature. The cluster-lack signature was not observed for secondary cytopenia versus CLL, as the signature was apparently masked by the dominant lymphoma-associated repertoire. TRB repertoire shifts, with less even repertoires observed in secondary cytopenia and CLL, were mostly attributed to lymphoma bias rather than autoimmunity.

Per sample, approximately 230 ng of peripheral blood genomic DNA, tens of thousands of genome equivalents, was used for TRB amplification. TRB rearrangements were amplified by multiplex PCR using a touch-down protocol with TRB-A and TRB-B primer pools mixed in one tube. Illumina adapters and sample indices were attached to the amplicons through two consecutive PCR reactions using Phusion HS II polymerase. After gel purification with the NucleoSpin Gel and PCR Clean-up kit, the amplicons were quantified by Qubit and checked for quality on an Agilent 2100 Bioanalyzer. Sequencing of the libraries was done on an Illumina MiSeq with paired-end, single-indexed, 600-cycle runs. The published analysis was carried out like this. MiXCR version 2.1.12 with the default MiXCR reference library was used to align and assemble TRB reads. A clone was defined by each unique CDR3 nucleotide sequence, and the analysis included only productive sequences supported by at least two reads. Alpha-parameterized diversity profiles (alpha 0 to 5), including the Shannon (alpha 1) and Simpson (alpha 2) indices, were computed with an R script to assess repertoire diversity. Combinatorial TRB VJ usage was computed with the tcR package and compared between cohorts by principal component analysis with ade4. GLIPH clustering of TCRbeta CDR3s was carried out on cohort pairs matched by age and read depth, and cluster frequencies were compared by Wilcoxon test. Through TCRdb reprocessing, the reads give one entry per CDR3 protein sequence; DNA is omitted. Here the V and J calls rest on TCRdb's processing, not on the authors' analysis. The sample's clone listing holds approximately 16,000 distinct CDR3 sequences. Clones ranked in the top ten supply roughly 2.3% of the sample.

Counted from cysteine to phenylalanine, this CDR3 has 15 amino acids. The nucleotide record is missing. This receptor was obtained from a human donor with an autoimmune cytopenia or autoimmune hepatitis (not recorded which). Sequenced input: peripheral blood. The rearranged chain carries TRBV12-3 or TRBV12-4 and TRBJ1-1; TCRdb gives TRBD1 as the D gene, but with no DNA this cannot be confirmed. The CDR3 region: CASSLSGTGKSEAFF.